The sequence of this TCR beta chain was determined in a study of blood T cell repertoires in COVID-19. Trimming left V 3 bases short and J 5 bases short, with 14 bases between. Germline CDR1 and CDR2: SGHTA and FQGNSA. The CDR3 covers 15 residues. In the study's own analysis: Reference gene primer amplification in the assay estimated nucleated cell counts. TCRdb's table, derived via immunoSEQ multiplex PCR, lists solely in-frame clones and lacks some. V and J calls and clone size are given by that table; D and trimming were obtained from the DNA. The sample has hundreds of thousands of clones; 85% are singletons.

The chain couples TRBV7-2 to TRBJ2-1; D unresolved. This sequence was found in a woman in her 30s who had been exposed to COVID-19. The sample comprised PBMCs or T cells enriched from blood (not recorded which). The CDR3 loop reads CASSLGLPPNNEQFF. The CDR3 region has the DNA TGTGCCAGCAGCTTGGGCCTTCCCCCGAACAATGAGCAGTTCTTC.